Listed below are T cell receptor beta chains from one sample, sequenced in a study of cytomegalovirus exposure and HLA in healthy donors. TCRdb keeps only in-frame clones here, not all; method: immunoSEQ multiplex PCR. The specimen's table records 40,000 or so clones. Specimen: PBMCs. The source is a man younger than 45 in good health and CMV-seronegative. Each CDR3 is given with its conserved first and last residue. The D gene is left open where the match is weak.

V	D	J	DNA	CDR3
TRBV9	NA	TRBJ2-5	TGTGCCAGCAGCGTAGGTGGCCCGCGGGAGACCCAGTACTTC	CASSVGGPRETQYF
TRBV30	NA	TRBJ1-1	TGTGCCTGGAGTGTCGAGGCGGGGGTAAACACTGAAGCTTTCTTT	CAWSVEAGVNTEAFF
TRBV5-1	NA	TRBJ2-6	TGCGCCAGCAGCGTGGTAGACAGCACCTCTGGGGCCAACGTCCTGACTTTC	CASSVVDSTSGANVLTF
TRBV6-5	NA	TRBJ2-7	TGTGCCAGCAGCCACGCCGACCGACAGGAGTACGAGCAGTACTTC	CASSHADRQEYEQYF
TRBV2	NA	TRBJ2-7	TGTGCCAGCAGATACAGCGGAATCTACGAGCAGTACTTC	CASRYSGIYEQYF
TRBV30	TRBD1	TRBJ1-2	TGTGCCTCGACAGGGGGTGGCTACACCTTC	CASTGGGYTF
TRBV14	TRBD2	TRBJ2-5	TGTGCCAGCAGCCAAGACCCACTAGTGTTAGCGGGAGTACGGGCGGAGACCCAGTACTTC	CASSQDPLVLAGVRAETQYF
TRBV30	TRBD2	TRBJ2-2	TGTGCCTGGAGTGAGCGGGAGAGGGACACCGGGGAGCTGTTTTTT	CAWSERERDTGELFF
TRBV6-1	TRBD2	TRBJ2-7	TGTGCCAGCAGTGATGACAGTCGCCGGGGGGCCTACGAGCAGTACTTC	CASSDDSRRGAYEQYF
TRBV5-4	TRBD1	TRBJ2-7	TGTGCCAGCAGCAGTGGGACAGGGGCCATGTACGAGCAGTACTTC	CASSSGTGAMYEQYF
TRBV30	NA	TRBJ2-3	TGTGCCTGGGCAGGGATAGATACGCAGTATTTT	CAWAGIDTQYF
TRBV7-9	TRBD2	TRBJ2-7	TGTGCCAGCAGCCGGACTAGCGGGGGACACGAGCAGTACTTC	CASSRTSGGHEQYF
TRBV14	TRBD1	TRBJ1-6	TGTGCCAGCAGCCAAGCAGGGGGCAGATATTCACCCCTCCACTTT	CASSQAGGRYSPLHF
TRBV13	NA	TRBJ2-1	TGTGCCAGCAGCTTGGGCAGCGGCTCCTACAATGAGCAGTTCTTC	CASSLGSGSYNEQFF
TRBV4-3	TRBD2	TRBJ2-5	TGCGCCAGCAGCCTCGGGACTAGCGATGCGGAGACCCAGTACTTC	CASSLGTSDAETQYF
TRBV10-3	NA	TRBJ1-2	TGTGCCATCAATAATGGGGGCTTGAAGGATGGCTACACCTTC	CAINNGGLKDGYTF
TRBV6-5	NA	TRBJ1-1	TGTGCCAGCAGTTTGTCCGCGGACACTGAAGCTTTCTTT	CASSLSADTEAFF